These 27 T cell receptor beta chains originate from one sample sequenced in a study of T-cell memory formation after mild COVID-19. TCRdb fed the 5' RACE reads into MiXCR, producing one record per CDR3 protein. Of hundreds of thousands of distinct CDR3 sequences in the sample, more than 15% were seen once. Sequencing was carried out using PBMCs or a T cell subset sorted from them (not recorded which). The receptor set was obtained from a man between 18 and 29 years old who had mild COVID-19 (a few samples of this study predate the infection). Cell type and time point are not known.

This clonotype was observed a handful of times. The gene calls are TRBV5-1 and TRBJ1-6; D is unresolved. Trimming stripped 4 bases from V and 9 bases from J, with 14 bases between. The CDR3 contains 14 residues. The V gene's germline CDR1 is SGHRS and CDR2 YFSETQ. The CDR3 nucleotides are TGCGCCAGCAGCCAGAGCACGAGCGGTTCACCCCTCCACTTT. It yields the protein CASSQSTSGSPLHF. The variable domain in full, completed from reference TRBV5-1 and TRBJ1-6, reads KAGVTQTPRYLIKTRGQQVTLSCSPISGHRSVSWYQQTPGQGLQFLFEYFSETQRNKGNFPGRFSGRQFSNSRSEMNVSTLELGDSALYLCASSQSTSGSPLHFGNGTRLTVT.

The chain has TRBV6-5 and TRBJ1-1, with a weak D call TRBD1 (5 bases). Germline CDR1 is MNHEY and CDR2 is SVGAGI. V was shortened by 8 bases and J by 0 bases, with 13 bases between the two germline ends. The CDR3 has 14 amino acids. The CDR3 reads CASYPTALNTEAFF. CDR3 coding DNA: TGTGCCAGCTATCCGACAGCCTTGAACACTGAAGCTTTCTTT.

This clonotype was found a few times. The chain uses TRBV6-4 and TRBJ2-3, with 8 positions matching TRBD2. Germline CDR1 and CDR2: MRHNA and SNTAGT. This CDR3 contains 15 residues. Germline trimming cut 5 bases from V and 1 base from J; bases unmatched to any gene: 5. In DNA, the CDR3 is TGTGCCAGCAGTCAATCAGCGGGGGGCACAGATACGCAGTATTTT. This codes for CASSQSAGGTDTQYF.

This clonotype was counted at least ten times. V is TRBV10-2 and J is TRBJ2-7; D ambiguous. V was pared by 7 bases and J by 2 bases, with 12 bases between. The germline CDR1 and CDR2 sequences are WSHSY and SAAADI. The CDR3 sequence is 13 residues long. Here the CDR3 reads CASTVDPAYEQYF. CDR3 sequence (DNA): TGCGCCAGCACCGTCGACCCCGCCTACGAGCAGTACTTC.

V and J are TRBV5-1 and TRBJ1-3, with 8 bases that match TRBD1. The V and J ends lost 0 bases and 7 bases, in that order; junction bases with no gene match: 6. This CDR3 has 15 residues. CDR1 and CDR2 from the germline V gene are SGHRS and YFSETQ. DNA for the CDR3: TGCGCCAGCAGCTTGGGCAGGGGGCAAATGAACACCATATATTTT. Translation gives CASSLGRGQMNTIYF.

The sample holds a few counts of this clonotype. The genes are TRBV20-1 and TRBJ2-1, with 16 bases matching TRBD2. V was pared by 3 bases and J by 10 bases, with 9 bases of the junction left unmatched. CDR3 length: 16 amino acids. Germline V gene sequence: CDR1 DFQATT, CDR2 SNEGSKA (reference sequence). The CDR3 is CSARGLAGGFSREQFF. As DNA, the CDR3 is TGCAGTGCTAGGGGACTAGCGGGGGGGTTTTCTAGGGAGCAGTTCTTC.

This clonotype has ten or more counts. The rearrangement joins TRBV7-6 to TRBJ2-1; no reliable D call. CDR3 length: 15 amino acids. Germline values: CDR1 SGHVS, CDR2 FNYEAQ. V lost 0 bases, J lost 6 bases, and 12 bases lay in between. CDR3 in amino acids: CASSLAPTSGNEQFF. The CDR3 DNA reads TGTGCCAGCAGCTTAGCCCCTACCTCGGGCAATGAGCAGTTCTTC.

The chain recombines TRBV5-1 with TRBJ2-1, with TRBD2 matching over 12 bases. CDR1 is SGHRS, CDR2 YFSETQ, per germline. This CDR3 contains 16 residues. V lost 7 bases to trimming and J lost 7 bases; unmatched junction nucleotides: 12. CDR3 bases: TGCGCCAGCGGATCCCTGGGACTAGCGGGTGGTAATGAGCAGTTCTTC. Translation: CASGSLGLAGGNEQFF.

The chain has TRBV7-2 and TRBJ2-3, with D possibly TRBD2 on 6 matching bases. The CDR3 contains 16 residues. Per the germline V gene, CDR1 is SGHTA and CDR2 is FQGNSA. Deletions cut 4 bases from V and 3 bases from J, with 17 bases between. Written as DNA, the CDR3 is TGTGCCAGCAGCTCCCCCGGCAGGCGGGGTACAGATACGCAGTATTTT. It yields the protein CASSSPGRRGTDTQYF.

This clonotype was seen once. The chain joins TRBV15 to TRBJ2-1; D is possibly TRBD1 (6 bases). The CDR3 loop spans 11 amino acids. Germline V CDR1 and CDR2: LNHNV, YYDKDF (reference sequence). With 2 bases removed from V and 13 bases from J, the gap between germline ends came to 9 bases. The CDR3 here is CATSRTGRQFF. The CDR3, as DNA: TGTGCCACCAGCAGAACAGGGAGACAGTTCTTC.

This rearrangement joins TRBV7-3 to TRBJ2-7, with 7 nucleotides matching TRBD2. There are 17 residues in the CDR3. Unmatched junction bases numbered 9, after V lost 1 base and J lost 0 bases. Germline-derived CDR1 and CDR2 are SGHTA and FQGTGA. The CDR3, as DNA: TGTGCCAGCAGCTTAATGTATTACGGCGGGGGCTCCTACGAGCAGTACTTC. Its protein is CASSLMYYGGGSYEQYF. Using reference TRBV7-3 and TRBJ2-7 for the parts outside the CDR3, the full variable domain is GAGVSQTPSNKVTEKGKYVELRCDPISGHTALYWYRQSLGQGPEFLIYFQGTGAADDSGLPNDRFFAVRPEGSVSTLKIQRTERGDSAVYLCASSLMYYGGGSYEQYFGPGTRLTVT.

The rearrangement joins TRBV9 to TRBJ2-7; D perhaps matches TRBD1 (5 bases). Trimming cost V 0 bases and J 2 bases, with 15 bases left between them. The germline V gene encodes CDR1 SGDLS and CDR2 YYNGEE. The CDR3 runs 16 residues. The DNA for the CDR3 is TGTGCCAGCAGCGTAGCAGGGCAGGGCATCCCCTACGAGCAGTACGTC. Encoded protein: CASSVAGQGIPYEQYV.

This clonotype was observed a few times. This rearrangement joins TRBV5-1 to TRBJ1-1; TRBD1 matches at 7 bases. The germline CDR1 and CDR2 sequences are SGHRS and YFSETQ. The CDR3 has 14 residues. V was pared by 4 bases and J by 2 bases, with 5 bases of the junction left unmatched. The CDR3 nucleotides are TGCGCCAGCAGCCAAAGGGACAGCAACACTGAAGCTTTCTTT. Residues: CASSQRDSNTEAFF. The full variable domain, rest sourced from reference TRBV5-1 and TRBJ1-1, is KAGVTQTPRYLIKTRGQQVTLSCSPISGHRSVSWYQQTPGQGLQFLFEYFSETQRNKGNFPGRFSGRQFSNSRSEMNVSTLELGDSALYLCASSQRDSNTEAFFGQGTRLTVV.

In regard to this clonotype: The junction departs from the called germline gene at one end, perhaps through a read error. V gene TRBV4-2 combines with J gene TRBJ1-6; D is unresolved. Germline V gene lookup returns CDR1 LGHNA and CDR2 YNFKEQ. The CDR3 is 12 residues long. CDR3 residues: CASRQANSPLHF. The CDR3 region has the DNA TGTGCCAGCAGACAAGCCAATTCACCCCTCCACTTT.

This clonotype was counted a few times. The rearrangement links TRBV28 to TRBJ2-7; possibly TRBD2 for D (5 bases). CDR1 is MDHEN, CDR2 SYDVKM, per germline. There are 15 residues in the CDR3. Trimming cost V 6 bases and J 0 bases, with 15 bases left between them. As DNA, the CDR3 is TGTGCCAGCAGCCGGCCCGGGGAAAGCTCCTACGAGCAGTACGTC. Its protein product is CASSRPGESSYEQYV.

CDR3 sequence reads: CASSPHKNTEAFF. CDR3 sequence (DNA): TGCGCCAGCAGCCCCCACAAGAACACTGAAGCTTTCTTT. The chain is built from TRBV5-1 and TRBJ1-1; D remains unclear. CDR3 length equals 13 residues. CDR1 is SGHRS and CDR2 is YFSETQ in the germline V gene. V lost 4 bases and J 1 base, leaving 8 bases between the germline ends.

V is TRBV21-1 and J is TRBJ2-2; TRBD1 was called by the table and not checked on the DNA. TRBV21-1 is listed as a pseudogene. This CDR3 region has 15 residues. CDR3 nucleotides: TGTGCCAGCGCTCCCCCCACAGGGAAGACCGGGGAGCTGTTTTTT. Protein: CASAPPTGKTGELFF.

This clonotype was observed a few times. The chain uses TRBV28 and TRBJ2-5; possibly TRBD2 for D (6 bases). V was clipped by 10 bases and J by 5 bases, with 14 bases between them. Germline V lookup: CDR1 MDHEN, CDR2 SYDVKM. The CDR3 extends over 12 amino acids. As DNA, the CDR3 is TGTGCCACCACCTGGGGAGGTGAGACCCAGTACTTC. Its protein is CATTWGGETQYF.

The rearrangement uses TRBV7-2 and TRBJ1-5; D uncertain. The CDR3 runs 13 residues. V shed 5 bases and J shed 2 bases, with 7 bases lying between them. Germline V gene sequence: CDR1 SGHTA, CDR2 FQGNSA. The CDR3 nucleotides are TGTGCCAGCAGCCTCCACGGCAATCAGCCCCAGCATTTT. Its protein is CASSLHGNQPQHF.

This clonotype has a handful of counts. The chain is built from TRBV6-6 and TRBJ2-7; the match to TRBD2 covers 11 bases. This CDR3 is built from 14 residues. J lost 1 base, V lost 6 bases, and 2 bases had no gene match. Germline V lookup: CDR1 MNHNY, CDR2 SVGAGI (reference sequence). In DNA, the CDR3 is TGTGCCAGCAGGGCTAGCGGGGGGTCCTACGAGCAGTACTTC. Protein sequence: CASRASGGSYEQYF.

A few counts support this clonotype. In DNA, the CDR3 is TGTGCCAGCAGCCGCGACAGTAACTATGGCTACACCTTC. This sequence encodes CASSRDSNYGYTF. The rearrangement uses TRBV11-2 and TRBJ1-2, with D perhaps matching TRBD1 (5 bases). Germline lookup yields CDR1 SGHAT and CDR2 FQNNGV. With 5 bases removed from V and 1 base from J, the gap between germline ends came to 8 bases. The CDR3 consists of 13 residues.

The V and J genes are TRBV15 and TRBJ2-3, with 9 positions matching TRBD2. Looked up from germline, CDR1 is LNHNV and CDR2 is YYDKDF (reference sequence). V lost 4 bases, J lost 6 bases, and 5 bases stayed unmatched. The CDR3 extends over 14 amino acids. The CDR3 spells CATSIAGGGDTQYF. The CDR3, as DNA: TGTGCCACCAGCATCGCGGGGGGGGGCGATACGCAGTATTTT.

The chain couples TRBV12-3 or TRBV12-4 to TRBJ2-7, with D tentatively TRBD1 (5 bases). Trimming removed 3 bases from V and 7 bases from J, with 13 bases in between. CDR3 length equals 13 residues. The CDR3 spells CASSFTGSTEQYV. The CDR3 nucleotides are TGTGCCAGCAGTTTTACAGGCTCTACGGAGCAGTACGTC.

V is TRBV20-1 and J is TRBJ2-3, with 12 nucleotides matching TRBD2. The length of the CDR3 is 16 residues. CDR1 DFQATT and CDR2 SNEGSKA come from the germline V gene (reference sequence). The V gene end was trimmed by 6 bases and the J gene end by 2 bases; junction bases not matched to a gene: 9. CDR3: CSAILAGGPNTDTQYF. The CDR3, as DNA: TGCAGTGCGATACTAGCGGGGGGACCCAACACAGATACGCAGTATTTT.

The table lists this clonotype with a few counts. The J gene is TRBJ1-3, the V gene TRBV12-3 or TRBV12-4; unclear D gene. The CDR3 extends over 13 amino acids. The ends were cut back, 7 bases at V and 0 bases at J, with 7 bases in the middle. This CDR3 reads CASTFLSGNTIYF. In DNA form, the CDR3 reads TGTGCCAGCACCTTCCTCTCTGGAAACACCATATATTTT.

V and J are TRBV4-2 and TRBJ1-1; weak D call: TRBD1 (5 bases). Germline CDR1 and CDR2: LGHNA and YNFKEQ. The CDR3 contains 15 residues. Trimming took 0 bases from V and 0 from J, leaving 8 bases between them. The CDR3 here is CASSQDQGLNTEAFF. DNA of the CDR3: TGTGCCAGCAGCCAAGATCAGGGTTTGAACACTGAAGCTTTCTTT.

This clonotype was counted between two and nine times. The gene calls are TRBV7-9 and TRBJ2-1; D gene unclear. Trimming cost V 5 bases and J 9 bases, with 14 bases left between them. The CDR3 totals 13 residues. The germline V gene encodes CDR1 SEHNR and CDR2 FQNEAQ (reference sequence). CDR3 DNA sequence: TGTGCCAGCAGCCCACTAAGGGCGGTTGAGCAGTTCTTC. Translation: CASSPLRAVEQFF. The variable domain in full, with the rest retrieved from reference TRBV7-9 and TRBJ2-1, is DTGVSQNPRHKITKRGQNVTFRCDPISEHNRLYWYRQTLGQGPEFLTYFQNEAQLEKSRLLSDRFSAERPKGSFSTLEIQRTEQGDSAMYLCASSPLRAVEQFFGPGTRLTVL.